The 29 T cell receptor beta chains reported below all come from one sample, sequenced in a study of vaccination effects on CD4 cells after COVID-19. Antigen-specific CD4+ T cells were first expanded with viral peptide pools by the ViraFEST assay and only then sequenced. Between days 9 and 10 of culture, CD4+ T cells were separated out. Each participant was given two doses of one vaccine (BNT162b2 or mRNA-1273). TCRdb keeps only in-frame clones here, not all; method: immunoSEQ multiplex PCR. Of about 30,000 clones listed, around 74% are singletons. For these TCRs, the target antigens are not known. This specimen was CD4+ T cells from PBMCs cultured with HCoV-OC43 spike peptides, taken after COVID-19 vaccination. Subset: HCoV-OC43 spike overlapping peptide pool stimulation. These receptors were collected from a human donor who received a COVID-19 vaccine.

This clone was seen a single time. This sequence joins TRBV6-1 and TRBJ1-1; a weak D match, TRBD1 (6 bases). This CDR3 region has 15 residues. V lost 1 base and J 2 bases, leaving 11 bases between the germline ends. Germline CDR1 is MNHNS and CDR2 is SASEGT. CDR3 in DNA: TGTGCCAGCAGTGAAGTAGGCAGGGGAAACACTGAAGCTTTCTTT. This codes for CASSEVGRGNTEAFF.

This clone was counted only a few times. This rearrangement joins TRBV14 to TRBJ2-5; 10 bases agree with TRBD1. J was trimmed by 1 base and V by 4 bases; bases with no gene match: 9. Germline lookup yields CDR1 SGHDN and CDR2 FVKESK. This CDR3 is 17 amino acids long. DNA of the CDR3: TGTGCCAGCAGCCTTGACAGGGGGCGATTTCTCCAAGAGACCCAGTACTTC. Translation: CASSLDRGRFLQETQYF.

The chain carries TRBV7-8 and TRBJ2-1; D might be TRBD1 (6 bases). Between the trimmed V and J ends, which lost 2 bases and 2 bases, there was a span of 19 bases. Germline CDR1 and CDR2: SGHVS and FQNEAQ. This CDR3 comprises 18 residues. Here the CDR3 DNA reads TGTGCCAGCAGCTTAAACCATGACAGCAGGGGAACCTACAATGAGCAGTTCTTC. Translating gives CASSLNHDSRGTYNEQFF.

V gene TRBV5-4 combines with J gene TRBJ2-7; maybe TRBD1 (6 bases). This CDR3 has 15 amino acids. CDR1 SGHNT and CDR2 YYREEE come from the germline V gene (reference sequence). Trimming left V 0 bases short and J 4 bases short, with 14 bases between. As DNA, the CDR3 is TGTGCCAGCAGCTTGGACAAGACAGGCCGTTACGAGCAGTACTTC. It translates to CASSLDKTGRYEQYF.

This clone showed up just once. This chain uses TRBV2 with TRBJ1-1, with a weak D call TRBD1 (6 bases). Germline loops: CDR1 SNHLY, CDR2 FYNNEI. V lost 5 bases and J 0 bases, leaving 10 bases between the germline ends. The CDR3 spans 14 residues. The CDR3 sequence is CASSWGHLNTEAFF. CDR3 nucleotide sequence: TGTGCCAGCAGTTGGGGACATTTGAACACTGAAGCTTTCTTT. Supplemented by reference TRBV2 and TRBJ1-1, the full variable domain reads EPEVTQTPSHQVTQMGQEVILRCVPISNHLYFYWYRQILGQKVEFLVSFYNNEISEKSEIFDDQFSVERPDGSNFTLKIRSTKLEDSAMYFCASSWGHLNTEAFFGQGTRLTVV.

This clone appeared a few times. This chain joins TRBV2 and TRBJ1-1; D is unclear. V was pared by 7 bases and J by 2 bases, with 11 bases between. The germline gives CDR1 SNHLY, CDR2 FYNNEI. This CDR3 region has 13 residues. This CDR3 is CASTLDGNTEAFF. The CDR3 nucleotides are TGTGCCAGCACCTTGGATGGAAACACTGAAGCTTTCTTT.

The chain combines TRBV4-1 with TRBJ1-2; D unclear. V lost 0 bases and J 3 bases, leaving 14 bases between the germline ends. The CDR3 extends over 16 amino acids. CDR1 is MGHRA, CDR2 YSYEKL, per germline. The CDR3 nucleotides are TGCGCCAGCAGCCAAGAATCGGCGGGGTGGGACTATGGCTACACCTTC. This gives the protein CASSQESAGWDYGYTF.

The V gene is TRBV14, the J gene TRBJ2-5, with 7 bases fitting TRBD1. Losses at the gene ends were 5 bases for V and 1 base for J; bases not matched to a gene: 4. There are 14 residues in the CDR3. Germline CDR1 and CDR2: SGHDN and FVKESK. The CDR3 protein is CASSRGQTQETQYF. The CDR3 coding sequence is TGTGCCAGCAGCAGGGGACAGACCCAAGAGACCCAGTACTTC.

The chain carries TRBV7-2 and TRBJ2-7; D might be TRBD1 (5 bases). V dropped 0 bases and J dropped 4 bases, with 7 bases sitting between them. The germline V gene has CDR1 SGHTA and CDR2 FQGNSA. This CDR3 spans 13 amino acids. Here the CDR3 reads CASSLARQYEQYF. For the CDR3, the DNA is TGTGCCAGCAGCTTAGCCCGACAGTACGAGCAGTACTTC.

The chain combines TRBV19 with TRBJ1-5; TRBD1 matches at 9 bases. The ends lost 3 bases at V and 5 bases at J; junction bases unmatched: 11. The V gene's germline CDR1 is LNHDA and CDR2 SQIVND (reference sequence). CDR3 length: 17 residues. CDR3 DNA: TGTGCCAGTAGTATTGACTGGACAGGGGATAGTCATCAGCCCCAGCATTTT. Its protein is CASSIDWTGDSHQPQHF.

This clone appeared a few times. The chain links TRBV28 to TRBJ2-2; 13 nucleotides align to TRBD2. The CDR3 length is 15 residues. After removal of 8 bases from V and 4 bases from J, the junction contained 4 bases not matched to a gene. Germline loops: CDR1 MDHEN, CDR2 SYDVKM. The DNA of the CDR3 is TGTGCCAGCGGAACTAGCGGGAGGGCCACCGGGGAGCTGTTTTTT. It specifies CASGTSGRATGELFF.

Only a few counts were recorded for this clone. The rearrangement links TRBV7-9 to TRBJ1-2; 8 bases agree with TRBD1. The trim removed 3 bases at V and 0 bases at J, leaving 0 bases unmatched. The CDR3 consists of 14 residues. Looked up from germline, CDR1 is SEHNR and CDR2 is FQNEAQ (reference sequence). CDR3 in DNA: TGTGCCAGCAGCTTGGGACAGGCTAACTATGGCTACACCTTC. Its translation: CASSLGQANYGYTF.

Worth noting for this clone: One end of the junction fails to match germline, which may point to a read error. The chain joins TRBV5-1 to TRBJ2-2; weak D call: TRBD2 (5 bases). CDR1 and CDR2 from the germline V gene are SGHRS and YFSETQ. The CDR3 extends over 17 amino acids. For the CDR3, the DNA is TGCGCCAGCACCTTGCTATCCGGGAACACGAACACCGGGGAGCTGTTTTTT. It yields the protein CASTLLSGNTNTGELFF.

The J gene is TRBJ2-1, the V gene TRBV27; the match to TRBD2 covers 10 bases. The germline V gene encodes CDR1 MNHEY and CDR2 SMNVEV (reference sequence). The CDR3 is 18 residues long. The junction had 10 bases not matched to a gene; V was cut back by 2 bases and J by 3 bases. Here the CDR3 reads CASSLPPLSGGYYNEQFF. Written as DNA, the CDR3 is TGTGCCAGCAGTTTACCCCCCCTTAGCGGGGGGTACTACAATGAGCAGTTCTTC.

The rearrangement uses TRBV6-2 or TRBV6-3 and TRBJ2-5; unclear D gene. CDR3 length: 16 residues. Trimming shortened V by 2 bases and J by 2 bases, and 15 bases separated the two germline ends. Germline CDR1 MNHEY, CDR2 SVGEGT. The CDR3 DNA reads as TGTGCCAGCAGTTACCCGAGTTTATCCCCTCAAGAGACCCAGTACTTC. Protein: CASSYPSLSPQETQYF.

The chain is built from TRBV2 and TRBJ1-1; 7 nucleotides agree with TRBD1. The CDR3 totals 13 residues. V dropped 6 bases and J dropped 2; count of bases not matched to a gene: 3. Germline V gene sequence: CDR1 SNHLY, CDR2 FYNNEI. The CDR3 protein is CASSQGGNTEAFF. For the CDR3, the DNA is TGTGCCAGCAGCCAGGGGGGTAACACTGAAGCTTTCTTT.

The chain joins TRBV6-1 to TRBJ1-6; weak D call: TRBD1 (5 bases). This CDR3 is built from 14 residues. Looked up from germline, CDR1 is MNHNS and CDR2 is SASEGT. V was shortened by 2 bases and J by 7 bases, with 9 bases between the two germline ends. This chain's CDR3 is CASSETQENSPLHF. CDR3 nucleotide sequence: TGTGCCAGCAGTGAAACACAGGAAAATTCACCCCTCCACTTT.

The V gene is TRBV27, the J gene TRBJ1-5; 8 bases agree with TRBD1. The CDR3 totals 14 residues. J was trimmed by 5 bases and V by 5 bases; bases with no gene match: 5. Germline V gene sequence: CDR1 MNHEY, CDR2 SMNVEV (reference sequence). The CDR3 DNA reads TGTGCCAGCAGTCCCGACAGGGGATATCAGCCCCAGCATTTT. It is translated as CASSPDRGYQPQHF.

The CDR3 sequence is CASSSILLAGPQETQYF. In DNA form, the CDR3 reads TGTGCCAGCAGCTCAATACTGCTAGCGGGACCCCAAGAGACCCAGTACTTC. The V call is TRBV11-2, the J call TRBJ2-5, with 9 bases that match TRBD2. This CDR3 has 17 amino acids. V trimming: 4 bases; J trimming: 1 base; junction bases outside the gene matches: 10. Looked up from germline, CDR1 is SGHAT and CDR2 is FQNNGV. The full variable domain, its missing parts supplied by reference TRBV11-2 and TRBJ2-5, is EAGVAQSPRYKIIEKRQSVAFWCNPISGHATLYWYQQILGQGPKLLIQFQNNGVVDDSQLPKDRFSAERLKGVDSTLKIQPAKLEDSAVYLCASSSILLAGPQETQYFGPGTRLLVL.

The chain carries TRBV10-3 and TRBJ2-2; TRBD1 agrees at 10 bases. The V segment lost 6 bases and the J segment 5 bases; nucleotides outside the gene matches: 6. Germline loops: CDR1 ENHRY, CDR2 SYGVKD. This CDR3 has 15 amino acids. CDR3 nucleotides: TGTGCCATCAGACAGACAGGGGGCTCGACCGGGGAGCTGTTTTTT. This codes for CAIRQTGGSTGELFF.

This clone was seen more than once but under ten times. The genes are TRBV7-6 and TRBJ1-3, with a possible D match to TRBD1 (5 bases). The CDR3 is 15 amino acids. CDR1 SGHVS and CDR2 FNYEAQ come from the germline V gene. Trimming cost V 3 bases and J 0 bases, with 9 bases left between them. The CDR3 region is CASSLGPSSGNTIYF. The CDR3 DNA reads as TGTGCCAGCAGCTTGGGACCGAGCTCTGGAAACACCATATATTTT. Looking up the rest from reference TRBV7-6 and TRBJ1-3 gives the full variable domain: GAGVSQSPRYKVTKRGQDVALRCDPISGHVSLYWYRQALGQGPEFLTYFNYEAQQDKSGLPNDRFSAERPEGSISTLTIQRTEQRDSAMYRCASSLGPSSGNTIYFGEGSWLTVV.

This rearrangement joins TRBV2 to TRBJ1-5, with D unresolved. Germline loops: CDR1 SNHLY, CDR2 FYNNEI. V shed 8 bases and J shed 4 bases, with 9 bases lying between them. This CDR3 is 12 amino acids long. This chain's CDR3 is CASGGSNQPQHF. The CDR3 DNA reads TGTGCCAGCGGCGGCAGTAATCAGCCCCAGCATTTT.

This chain uses TRBV6-5 with TRBJ1-4; 8 nucleotides agree with TRBD1. Germline CDR1 MNHEY, CDR2 SVGAGI. The CDR3 consists of 14 residues. After removal of 6 bases from V and 6 bases from J, the junction contained 6 bases not matched to a gene. For the CDR3, the DNA is TGTGCCAGCAGCAGGACAGGGTCGGATGAAAAACTGTTTTTT. Encoded protein: CASSRTGSDEKLFF.

This chain links TRBV9 with TRBJ2-7, with 12 bases lining up with TRBD2. J lost 5 bases, V lost 3 bases, and 6 bases had no gene match. The length of the CDR3 is 15 residues. Germline CDR1 SGDLS, CDR2 YYNGEE. This CDR3 is CASSATSGSPDEQYF. For the CDR3, the DNA is TGTGCCAGCAGCGCGACTAGCGGGAGCCCCGACGAGCAGTACTTC.

The gene calls are TRBV10-2 and TRBJ2-5, with 12 bases aligning to TRBD2. Trimming took 7 bases from V and 4 from J; bases not matched to a gene: 4. The V gene's germline CDR1 is WSHSY and CDR2 SAAADI. CDR3 length: 14 amino acids. The CDR3 bases are TGCGCCAGCAACCCTAGCGGGGGGGTAGAGACCCAGTACTTC. As protein: CASNPSGGVETQYF.

This clone was observed a handful of times. This chain uses TRBV6-4 with TRBJ2-2; weak D call: TRBD2 (5 bases). The CDR3 sequence is 13 residues long. The ends were cut back, 6 bases at V and 6 bases at J, with 11 bases in the middle. CDR1 MRHNA and CDR2 SNTAGT come from the germline V gene. The CDR3 DNA sequence: TGTGCCAGCAGGCACCAGGAGGCCGGGGAGCTGTTTTTT. Amino acids: CASRHQEAGELFF.

The chain links TRBV10-3 to TRBJ1-1, with D unclear. Looked up from germline, CDR1 is ENHRY and CDR2 is SYGVKD. Trimming removed 0 bases at V and 5 bases at J, with 4 bases between. The CDR3 is 12 amino acids. The CDR3 coding sequence is TGTGCCATCAGTGAGTCCGGAACTGAAGCTTTCTTT. Amino acid sequence: CAISESGTEAFF.

This chain connects TRBV27 to TRBJ1-5, with D hard to call. V was trimmed by 1 base and J by 1 base, leaving 5 bases between them. The CDR3 extends over 14 amino acids. Germline CDR1 MNHEY, CDR2 SMNVEV (reference sequence). The CDR3 spells CASSLFQSNQPQHF. The CDR3, as DNA: TGTGCCAGCAGTTTATTTCAGAGCAATCAGCCCCAGCATTTT.

The chain carries TRBV9 and TRBJ2-5; D tentatively reads TRBD1 or TRBD2 (5 bases each). Germline V lookup: CDR1 SGDLS, CDR2 YYNGEE. V lost 4 bases to trimming and J lost 2 bases, with 15 bases between them. The CDR3 contains 15 residues. CDR3 in DNA: TGTGCCAGCAGCTGGGGGACCACCCCGCAAGAGACCCAGTACTTC. As protein: CASSWGTTPQETQYF.